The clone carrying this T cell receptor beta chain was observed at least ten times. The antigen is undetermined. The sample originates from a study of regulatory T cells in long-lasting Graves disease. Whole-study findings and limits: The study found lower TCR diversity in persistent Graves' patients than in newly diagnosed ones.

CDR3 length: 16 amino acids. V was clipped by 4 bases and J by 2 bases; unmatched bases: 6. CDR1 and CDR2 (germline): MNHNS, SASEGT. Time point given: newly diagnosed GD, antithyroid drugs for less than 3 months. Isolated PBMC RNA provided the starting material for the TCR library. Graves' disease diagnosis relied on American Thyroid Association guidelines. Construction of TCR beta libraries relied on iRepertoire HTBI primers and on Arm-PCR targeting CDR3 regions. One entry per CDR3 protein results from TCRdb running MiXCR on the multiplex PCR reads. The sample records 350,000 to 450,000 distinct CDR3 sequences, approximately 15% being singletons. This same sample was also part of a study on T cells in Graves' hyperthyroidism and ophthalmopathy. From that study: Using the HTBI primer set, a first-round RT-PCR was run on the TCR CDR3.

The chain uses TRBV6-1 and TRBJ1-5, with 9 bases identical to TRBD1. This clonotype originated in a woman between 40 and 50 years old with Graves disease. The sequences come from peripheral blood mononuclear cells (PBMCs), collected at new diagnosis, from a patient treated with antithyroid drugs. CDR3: CASSGDRVRGNQPQHF. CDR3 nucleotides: TGTGCCAGCAGTGGGGACAGGGTTCGCGGCAATCAGCCCCAGCATTTT.